This T cell receptor (beta chain) was recorded in a study of cytomegalovirus exposure and HLA in healthy donors. With 60 Vbeta and 13 Jbeta primers, the PCR was carried out. Measured with immunoSEQ multiplex PCR; TCRdb has only the in-frame clones, and not every one. Among approximately 190,000 clones listed, roughly 80% were seen once. V was shortened by 1 base and J by 8 bases, with 17 bases between the two germline ends. The CDR3 length is 16 residues. Per the germline V gene, CDR1 is LGHNA and CDR2 is YSLEER. The receptor's source is a woman aged 18-35 years in good health and CMV-seronegative. V gene TRBV4-3 combines with J gene TRBJ1-4; maybe TRBD1 (5 bases). Sequenced: PBMCs. The CDR3 DNA sequence: TGCGCCAGCAGCCAAGCCCTTGCAGGGTCGAAAGAAAAACTGTTTTTT. Translated: CASSQALAGSKEKLFF.